Listed here are 7 T cell receptor beta chains from one sample, sequenced in a study of blood T cell repertoires in COVID-19. The repertoire was sequenced with immunoSEQ multiplex PCR; TCRdb's copy has only in-frame clones and lacks some. This sample has under 30,000 clones, with roughly nine tenths found just once. The material sequenced was peripheral blood. Receptors originate from a man older than 75 with acute or convalescent COVID-19.

The chain is built from TRBV6-5 and TRBJ1-2, with D tentatively TRBD1 (5 bases). This CDR3 comprises 12 residues. CDR1 is MNHEY and CDR2 is SVGAGI in the germline V gene. V lost 6 bases and J lost 5, with 10 bases in between. The CDR3, as DNA: TGTGCCAGCAGCCCGGGGGAATATGGCTACACCTTC. This codes for CASSPGEYGYTF.

The V gene is TRBV5-1, the J gene TRBJ1-1; possibly TRBD1 for D (5 bases). Between the trimmed V and J ends, which lost 3 bases and 4 bases, there was a span of 13 bases. Germline assignment: CDR1 SGHRS and CDR2 YFSETQ. This CDR3 has 14 amino acids. Here the CDR3 DNA reads TGCGCCAGCAGCTGGGTAGGGGTGATCACTGAAGCTTTCTTT. Translated: CASSWVGVITEAFF.

The rearrangement links TRBV29-1 to TRBJ2-7, with 15 bases that match TRBD2. CDR3 length: 15 residues. V lost 1 base and J lost 2; bases outside the gene matches: 0. The germline gives CDR1 SQVTM, CDR2 ANQGSEA. CDR3 in DNA: TGCAGCGTTGAAGGGACTAGCGGGGGGGCCTACGAGCAGTACTTC. This sequence encodes CSVEGTSGGAYEQYF.

In its sample, this clone was seen a few times. This rearrangement joins TRBV11-2 to TRBJ1-6; tentatively, D is TRBD1 (6 bases). This CDR3 region has 16 residues. Germline V gene sequence: CDR1 SGHAT, CDR2 FQNNGV. V was cut by 0 bases and J by 6 bases, with 12 bases left in between. Here the CDR3 DNA reads TGTGCCAGCAGCTTAGATTACAGGGCCGCTAATTCACCCCTCCACTTT. Its translation: CASSLDYRAANSPLHF.

The gene calls are TRBV2 and TRBJ1-2, with 10 bases identical to TRBD1. Germline-derived CDR1 and CDR2 are SNHLY and FYNNEI. V shed 7 bases, J shed 4 bases, and the junction held 6 bases outside the gene matches. The CDR3 runs to 14 residues. The chain's CDR3 is CASTRDRGPYGYTF. CDR3 bases: TGTGCCAGCACCCGGGACAGGGGCCCCTATGGCTACACCTTC.

For this clone: At one of its ends the junction is not consistent with the germline gene, which may arise from a read error. The J gene is TRBJ2-1, the V gene TRBV11-2; 8 positions agree with TRBD2. Germline V gene lookup returns CDR1 SGHAT and CDR2 FQNNGV. The CDR3 runs 15 residues. CDR3 nucleotides: TGTGCCAGCAGCTTAGAGCGGGGGGCCTATAATGAGCAGTTCTTC. Residues: CASSLERGAYNEQFF.

The chain recombines TRBV6-5 with TRBJ2-3; perhaps TRBD2 as D (6 bases). Between the trimmed V and J ends, which lost 6 bases and 3 bases, there was a span of 16 bases. CDR3 length: 15 residues. Germline-derived CDR1 and CDR2 are MNHEY and SVGAGI. The CDR3 spells CASRRPGRGTDTQYF. Written as DNA, the CDR3 is TGTGCCAGCAGGCGACCGGGACGGGGGACAGATACGCAGTATTTT.